One and the same sample provided the 9 T cell receptor beta chains below, sequenced in a study of identical twins. TCRdb re-derived calls from the 5' RACE reads in MiXCR, one entry per CDR3 protein. The sample includes 130,000 to 150,000 distinct CDR3 sequences, under 4.5% seen only once; the top ten take around 8.1%. The sample taken for sequencing was memory T cells sorted from blood. The receptors stem from a man aged 18 to 29 in good health.

In its sample, this clonotype was seen many times. The chain links TRBV3-1 to TRBJ1-1, with TRBD1 matching over 7 bases. With 0 bases clipped from V and 1 base from J, the junction kept 5 bases outside the gene matches. CDR1 and CDR2 (germline): LGHDT, YNNKEL (reference sequence). The CDR3 contains 16 residues. CDR3 loop: CASSQERGRGNTEAFF. The CDR3 DNA sequence: TGTGCCAGCAGCCAAGAGAGGGGGCGGGGGAACACTGAAGCTTTCTTT.

The sample holds many counts of this clonotype. The chain combines TRBV6-1 with TRBJ1-2; 7 bases align to TRBD1. The CDR3 sequence is 17 residues long. The germline gives CDR1 MNHNS, CDR2 SASEGT. The J segment lost 0 bases and the V segment lost 7 bases, leaving 14 bases of the junction unmatched. This chain's CDR3 is CASMWSSVTGTNYGYTF. The CDR3 DNA sequence: TGTGCCAGCATGTGGTCCTCCGTGACAGGGACTAACTATGGCTACACCTTC.

There are many counts of this clonotype. The chain links TRBV12-3 or TRBV12-4 to TRBJ2-4; TRBD1 matches at 9 bases. The CDR3 length is 14 residues. The V and J ends lost 5 bases and 4 bases, in that order; junction bases with no gene match: 3. In DNA form, the CDR3 reads TGTGCCAGCAGTCTGACAGGGGGGAAAAACATTCAGTACTTC. Translated, it gives CASSLTGGKNIQYF.

This clonotype was counted many times. V is TRBV4-3 and J is TRBJ1-5; D is unresolved. The CDR3 is made up of 18 amino acids. Trimming removed 0 bases from V and 2 bases from J, with 17 bases in between. Germline CDR1 is LGHNA and CDR2 is YSLEER. The CDR3 is CASSQDSFQRRGNQPQHF. For the CDR3, the DNA is TGCGCCAGCAGCCAAGATTCGTTCCAGAGGAGAGGCAATCAGCCCCAGCATTTT.

There are a few counts of this clonotype. The genes are TRBV5-1 and TRBJ2-1; TRBD2 agrees at 8 bases. Germline CDR1 and CDR2: SGHRS and YFSETQ. The CDR3 consists of 14 residues. After removal of 1 base from V and 8 bases from J, the junction contained 5 bases not matched to a gene. CDR3 loop: CASSLSGGPHEQFF. Written as DNA, the CDR3 is TGCGCCAGCAGCTTGTCGGGAGGGCCGCATGAGCAGTTCTTC.

Ten or more counts support this clonotype. The V and J genes are TRBV3-1 and TRBJ2-4; possible D gene TRBD1, 6 bases. The CDR3 length is 15 residues. The V gene lost 4 bases and the J gene lost 0 bases, with 10 bases spanning the gap. Per the germline V gene, CDR1 is LGHDT and CDR2 is YNNKEL (reference sequence). Here the CDR3 reads CASSRQALAKNIQYF. In nucleotides, the CDR3 is TGTGCCAGCAGCCGACAGGCACTAGCCAAAAACATTCAGTACTTC.

In its sample, this clonotype was seen many times. J is TRBJ1-1 and V is TRBV4-2; TRBD1 matches at 8 bases. This CDR3 region has 14 residues. Germline V gene data show CDR1 as LGHNA and CDR2 as YNFKEQ. V lost 0 bases, J lost 4 bases, and 1 base stayed unmatched. The CDR3 spells CASSQEDRVTEAFF. CDR3 in DNA: TGTGCCAGCAGCCAAGAGGACAGGGTCACTGAAGCTTTCTTT.

This clonotype was observed at least ten times. This likely comes from a read error, as the CDR3 has no conserved phenylalanine or tryptophan at its end. This sequence joins TRBV5-1 and TRBJ2-2; 7 nucleotides line up with TRBD1. The CDR3 covers 14 residues. Germline V gene data show CDR1 as SGHRS and CDR2 as YFSETQ. The trim removed 4 bases at V and 6 bases at J, leaving 6 bases unmatched. The CDR3 loop reads CASSPTTGPGELFV. The CDR3 coding sequence is TGCGCCAGCAGCCCAACGACAGGGCCCGGGGAGCTGTTTGTT.

This chain links TRBV5-6 with TRBJ1-4; D is possibly TRBD1 (5 bases). The CDR3 is 15 amino acids. V lost 0 bases, J lost 3 bases, and 9 bases lay in between. The germline CDR1 and CDR2 sequences are SGHDT and YYEEEE. CDR3 coding DNA: TGTGCCAGCAGCTTGGTCGGGGGAGCTAATGAAAAACTGTTTTTT. Protein: CASSLVGGANEKLFF. The complete variable domain, with remaining parts taken from reference TRBV5-6 and TRBJ1-4, reads DAGVTQSPTHLIKTRGQQVTLRCSPKSGHDTVSWYQQALGQGPQFIFQYYEEEERQRGNFPDRFSGHQFPNYSSELNVNALLLGDSALYLCASSLVGGANEKLFFGSGTQLSVL.